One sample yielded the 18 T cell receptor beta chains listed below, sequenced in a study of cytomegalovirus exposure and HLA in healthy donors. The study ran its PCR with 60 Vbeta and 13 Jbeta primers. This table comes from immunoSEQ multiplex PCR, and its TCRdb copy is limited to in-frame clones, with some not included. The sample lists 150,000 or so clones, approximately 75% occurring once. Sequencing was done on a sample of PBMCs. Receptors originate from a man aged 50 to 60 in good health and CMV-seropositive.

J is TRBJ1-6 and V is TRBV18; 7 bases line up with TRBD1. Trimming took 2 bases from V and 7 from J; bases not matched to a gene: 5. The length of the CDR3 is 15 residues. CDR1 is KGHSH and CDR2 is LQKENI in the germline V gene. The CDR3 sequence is CASSPMQGGNSPLHF. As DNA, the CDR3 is TGTGCCAGCTCACCAATGCAGGGGGGCAATTCACCCCTCCACTTT. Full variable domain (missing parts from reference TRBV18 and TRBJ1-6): NAGVMQNPRHLVRRRGQEARLRCSPMKGHSHVYWYRQLPEEGLKFMVYLQKENIIDESGMPKERFSAEFPKEGPSILRIQQVVRGDSAAYFCASSPMQGGNSPLHFGNGTRLTVT.

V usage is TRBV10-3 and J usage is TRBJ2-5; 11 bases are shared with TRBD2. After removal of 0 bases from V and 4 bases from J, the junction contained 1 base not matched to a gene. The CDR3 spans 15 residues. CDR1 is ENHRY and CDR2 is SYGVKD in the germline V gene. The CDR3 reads CAISESSGGGETQYF. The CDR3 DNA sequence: TGTGCCATCAGTGAGTCTAGCGGGGGGGGAGAGACCCAGTACTTC.

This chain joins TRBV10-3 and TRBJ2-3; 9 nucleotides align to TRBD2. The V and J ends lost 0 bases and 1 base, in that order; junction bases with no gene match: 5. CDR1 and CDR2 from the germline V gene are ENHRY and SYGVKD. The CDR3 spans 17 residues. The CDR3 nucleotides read TGTGCCATCAGTGAGTCGACGATAGCGGGGGGCACAGATACGCAGTATTTT. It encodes CAISESTIAGGTDTQYF.

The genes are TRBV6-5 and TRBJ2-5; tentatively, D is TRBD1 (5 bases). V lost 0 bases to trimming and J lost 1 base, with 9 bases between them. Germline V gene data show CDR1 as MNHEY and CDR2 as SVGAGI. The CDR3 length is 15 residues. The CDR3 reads CASSYSAGSQETQYF. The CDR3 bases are TGTGCCAGCAGTTACTCGGCAGGGTCCCAAGAGACCCAGTACTTC.

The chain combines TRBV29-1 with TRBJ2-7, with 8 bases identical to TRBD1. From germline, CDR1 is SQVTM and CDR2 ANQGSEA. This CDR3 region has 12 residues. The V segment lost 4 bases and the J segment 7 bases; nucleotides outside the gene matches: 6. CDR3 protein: CSVGQGAREQYF. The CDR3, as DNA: TGCAGCGTTGGGCAGGGGGCTAGGGAGCAGTACTTC.

Here the CDR3 DNA reads TGTGCCAGCAGCAACCCGGGACAGGGAAACACTGAAGCTTTCTTT. Translated: CASSNPGQGNTEAFF. V usage is TRBV5-4 and J usage is TRBJ1-1; TRBD1 agrees at 9 bases. CDR3 length equals 15 residues. The V segment lost 4 bases and the J segment 2 bases; nucleotides outside the gene matches: 6. The germline V gene has CDR1 SGHNT and CDR2 YYREEE (reference sequence).

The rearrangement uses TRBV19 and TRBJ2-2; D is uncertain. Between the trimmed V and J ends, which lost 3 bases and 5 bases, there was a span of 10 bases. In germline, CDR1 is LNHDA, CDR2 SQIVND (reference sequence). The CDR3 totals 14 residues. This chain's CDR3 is CASSMMKTTGELFF. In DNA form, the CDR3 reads TGTGCCAGTAGTATGATGAAAACAACCGGGGAGCTGTTTTTT.

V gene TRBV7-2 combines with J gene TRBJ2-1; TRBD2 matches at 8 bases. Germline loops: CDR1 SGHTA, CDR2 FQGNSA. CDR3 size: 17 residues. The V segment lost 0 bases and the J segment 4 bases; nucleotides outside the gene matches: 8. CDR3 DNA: TGTGCCAGCAGCTTAGCGGGGGCACTAGCGGTATACAATGAGCAGTTCTTC. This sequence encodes CASSLAGALAVYNEQFF. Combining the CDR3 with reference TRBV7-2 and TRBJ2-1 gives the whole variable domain GAGVSQSPSNKVTEKGKDVELRCDPISGHTALYWYRQSLGQGLEFLIYFQGNSAPDKSGLPSDRFSAERTGGSVSTLTIQRTQQEDSAVYLCASSLAGALAVYNEQFFGPGTRLTVL.

For the CDR3, the DNA is TGTGCCAGCAGCTTTCAACAGGGGTCCTCTGGAAACACCATATATTTT. Translation: CASSFQQGSSGNTIYF. The gene calls are TRBV7-9 and TRBJ1-3; 7 bases align to TRBD1. CDR3 length: 16 residues. Germline V gene data show CDR1 as SEHNR and CDR2 as FQNEAQ (reference sequence). The V segment lost 3 bases and the J segment 0 bases; nucleotides outside the gene matches: 5. Looking up the rest from reference TRBV7-9 and TRBJ1-3 gives the full variable domain: DTGVSQNPRHKITKRGQNVTFRCDPISEHNRLYWYRQTLGQGPEFLTYFQNEAQLEKSRLLSDRFSAERPKGSFSTLEIQRTEQGDSAMYLCASSFQQGSSGNTIYFGEGSWLTVV.

Written as DNA, the CDR3 is TGTGCCAGCAGTGAACAGGTCCGCCACACCGGGGAGCTGTTTTTT. Amino acid sequence: CASSEQVRHTGELFF. This chain uses TRBV2 with TRBJ2-2; D remains unclear. In germline, CDR1 is SNHLY, CDR2 FYNNEI. The CDR3 length is 15 residues. V was trimmed by 2 bases and J by 3 bases, leaving 10 bases between them.

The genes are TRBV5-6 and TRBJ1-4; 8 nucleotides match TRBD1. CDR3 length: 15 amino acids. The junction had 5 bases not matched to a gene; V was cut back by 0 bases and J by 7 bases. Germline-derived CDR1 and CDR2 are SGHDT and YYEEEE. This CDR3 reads CASSLADQGAEKLFF. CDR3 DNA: TGTGCCAGCAGCTTGGCCGATCAGGGGGCTGAAAAACTGTTTTTT.

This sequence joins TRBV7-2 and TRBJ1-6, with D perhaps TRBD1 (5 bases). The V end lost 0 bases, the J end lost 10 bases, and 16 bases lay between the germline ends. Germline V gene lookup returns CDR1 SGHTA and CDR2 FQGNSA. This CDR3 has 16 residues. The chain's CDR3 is CASSLALGQPQSPLHF. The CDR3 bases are TGTGCCAGCAGCTTAGCGCTAGGACAACCCCAATCACCCCTCCACTTT.

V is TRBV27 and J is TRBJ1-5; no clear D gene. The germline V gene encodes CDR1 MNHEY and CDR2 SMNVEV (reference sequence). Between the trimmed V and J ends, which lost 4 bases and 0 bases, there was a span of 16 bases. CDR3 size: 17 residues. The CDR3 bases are TGTGCCAGCAGTTCGAGAGAGGCCGCTATTAGCAATCAGCCCCAGCATTTT. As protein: CASSSREAAISNQPQHF.

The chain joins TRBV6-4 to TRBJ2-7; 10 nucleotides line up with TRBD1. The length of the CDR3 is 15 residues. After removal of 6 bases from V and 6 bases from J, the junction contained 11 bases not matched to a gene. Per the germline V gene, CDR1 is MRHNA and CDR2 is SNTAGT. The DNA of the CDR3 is TGTGCCAGCAGGAATCCGGGACAGGGGAGGTCCGAGCAGTACTTC. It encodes CASRNPGQGRSEQYF.

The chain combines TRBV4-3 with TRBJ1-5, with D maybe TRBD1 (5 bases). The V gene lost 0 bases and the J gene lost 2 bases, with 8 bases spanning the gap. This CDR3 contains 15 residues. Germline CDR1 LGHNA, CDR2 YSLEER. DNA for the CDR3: TGCGCCAGCAGCCAAGATTCACAGGGCAATCAGCCCCAGCATTTT. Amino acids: CASSQDSQGNQPQHF.

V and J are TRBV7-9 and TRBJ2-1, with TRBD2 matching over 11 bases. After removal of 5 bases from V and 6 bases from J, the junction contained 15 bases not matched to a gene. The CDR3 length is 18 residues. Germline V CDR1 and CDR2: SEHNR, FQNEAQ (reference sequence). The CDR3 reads CASSTRFVALAGGNEQFF. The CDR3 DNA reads TGTGCCAGCAGCACCCGATTTGTAGCGCTAGCGGGGGGCAATGAGCAGTTCTTC.

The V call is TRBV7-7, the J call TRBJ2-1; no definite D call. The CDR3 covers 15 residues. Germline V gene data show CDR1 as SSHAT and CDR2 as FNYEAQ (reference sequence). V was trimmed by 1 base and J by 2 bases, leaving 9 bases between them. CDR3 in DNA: TGTGCCAGCAGCTTAGTGGGCGCCGCCTACAATGAGCAGTTCTTC. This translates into CASSLVGAAYNEQFF.

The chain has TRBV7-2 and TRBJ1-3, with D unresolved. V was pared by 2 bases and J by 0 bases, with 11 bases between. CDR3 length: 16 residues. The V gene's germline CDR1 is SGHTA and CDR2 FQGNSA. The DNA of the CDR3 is TGTGCCAGCAGCTTAAACGCGGTCGGCTCTGGAAACACCATATATTTT. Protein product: CASSLNAVGSGNTIYF. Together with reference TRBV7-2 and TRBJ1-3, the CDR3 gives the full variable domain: GAGVSQSPSNKVTEKGKDVELRCDPISGHTALYWYRQSLGQGLEFLIYFQGNSAPDKSGLPSDRFSAERTGGSVSTLTIQRTQQEDSAVYLCASSLNAVGSGNTIYFGEGSWLTVV.